This TCR beta chain was retrieved from a study of T cell repertoires in cytomegalovirus infection. Germline lookup yields CDR1 SGHDN and CDR2 FVKESK. Trimming took 3 bases from V and 0 from J, leaving 20 bases between them. The CDR3 length is 18 residues. MiXCR was run by TCRdb on the reads, yielding one entry per CDR3 protein. The sample includes nearly 650,000 distinct CDR3 sequences, roughly 26% of them seen just once. The genes are TRBV14 and TRBJ1-1; D is possibly TRBD1 (5 bases). The source of this sequence is a human donor in good health (CMV status not recorded). Some clones in this sample may be carry-over from other donors' samples. Input material: CD8+ T cells from PBMCs. CDR3 residues: CASSQNSVTGPLNTEAFF. CDR3 sequence (DNA): TGTGCCAGCAGCCAGAATTCCGTAACAGGTCCCCTGAACACTGAAGCTTTCTTT.